The 17 T cell receptor beta chains below all came from one sample that was sequenced in a study of radiotherapy plus CTLA-4 blockade in lung cancer. TCRdb keeps only in-frame clones here, not all; method: immunoSEQ multiplex PCR. The sample holds 85,000 to 90,000 clones, roughly 86% seen once. The sample was peripheral blood, taken from a patient treated with radiotherapy plus ipilimumab. Receptors were obtained from a human donor with non-small cell lung cancer that progressed on radiotherapy plus ipilimumab.

V gene TRBV1 combines with J gene TRBJ2-7; TRBD2 was called by the table and not checked on the DNA. TRBV1 is shown as a pseudogene. The CDR3 is made up of 14 amino acids. In DNA, the CDR3 is TGCACCAGCAGCCAAGTAGTCGGGAGCAGCGAGCAGTACTTC. It codes for CTSSQVVGSSEQYF.

This clone was observed a few times. The chain couples TRBV28 to TRBJ1-5; D ambiguous. Trimming shortened V by 4 bases and J by 6 bases, and 13 bases separated the two germline ends. The CDR3 loop spans 14 amino acids. CDR1 and CDR2 (germline): MDHEN, SYDVKM. CDR3 region: CASSSPVWVQPQHF. As DNA, the CDR3 is TGTGCCAGCAGTTCCCCCGTGTGGGTTCAGCCCCAGCATTTT.

V is TRBV29-1 and J is TRBJ1-4, with 10 bases that match TRBD1. Germline V CDR1 and CDR2: SQVTM, ANQGSEA. CDR3 length: 13 amino acids. With V trimmed by 4 bases and J by 7 bases, 3 bases remained unmatched. The CDR3 loop reads CSVARDRGEKLFF. The CDR3, as DNA: TGCAGCGTTGCGAGGGACAGGGGTGAAAAACTGTTTTTT.

The rearrangement links TRBV21-1 to TRBJ1-6. TRBV21-1 is designated a pseudogene. The CDR3 runs 16 residues. The CDR3 sequence is CASSKVASSYNSPLHF. The CDR3 DNA follows: TGTGCCAGCAGCAAAGTAGCGAGCTCCTATAATTCACCCCTCCACTTT.

The rearrangement links TRBV11-3 to TRBJ1-3, with D possibly matching TRBD1 (5 bases). V dropped 2 bases and J dropped 7 bases, with 9 bases sitting between them. Germline values: CDR1 SGHNT, CDR2 YENEEA. CDR3 size: 13 residues. CDR3 residues: CASSLRGGNTIYF. CDR3 DNA: TGTGCCAGCAGCTTACGGGGGGGGAACACCATATATTTT. Full variable domain (missing parts from reference TRBV11-3 and TRBJ1-3): EAGVVQSPRYKIIEKKQPVAFWCNPISGHNTLYWYLQNLGQGPELLIRYENEEAVDDSQLPKDRFSAERLKGVDSTLKIQPAELGDSAVYLCASSLRGGNTIYFGEGSWLTVV.

The rearrangement links TRBV7-8 to TRBJ2-7, with D unclear. V gave up 2 bases and J gave up 3 bases, with 11 bases separating them. Germline V gene data show CDR1 as SGHVS and CDR2 as FQNEAQ. The CDR3 consists of 14 residues. The CDR3 region has the DNA TGTGCCAGCAGCTTATTATCCAACAGCTACGAGCAGTACTTC. It translates to CASSLLSNSYEQYF. Supplemented by reference TRBV7-8 and TRBJ2-7, the full variable domain reads GAGVSQSPRYKVAKRGQDVALRCDPISGHVSLFWYQQALGQGPEFLTYFQNEAQLDKSGLPSDRFFAERPEGSVSTLKIQRTQQEDSAVYLCASSLLSNSYEQYFGPGTRLTVT.

The V and J genes are TRBV29-1 and TRBJ1-1, with D perhaps TRBD1 (5 bases). The CDR3 contains 11 residues. V was shortened by 6 bases and J by 1 base, with 6 bases between the two germline ends. Germline V lookup: CDR1 SQVTM, CDR2 ANQGSEA. The CDR3 DNA follows: TGCAGCGTCAGGGAGAACACTGAAGCTTTCTTT. Its translation is CSVRENTEAFF.

J is TRBJ2-3 and V is TRBV6-6; 8 bases are shared with TRBD1. Trimming removed 4 bases from V and 4 bases from J; junction bases left unmatched: 10. This CDR3 is 16 amino acids long. Germline CDR1 MNHNY, CDR2 SVGAGI (reference sequence). CDR3: CASSSGQGISADTQYF. The CDR3 DNA reads TGTGCCAGCAGTTCCGGACAGGGTATTTCGGCAGATACGCAGTATTTT.

This clone was counted only a few times. J is TRBJ2-1 and V is TRBV7-2, with 11 bases lining up with TRBD2. CDR3 length: 15 residues. From germline, CDR1 is SGHTA and CDR2 FQGNSA. V lost 6 bases to trimming and J lost 5 bases; unmatched junction nucleotides: 6. The CDR3 protein is CASSPLAGVNNEQFF. The CDR3 region has the DNA TGTGCCAGCAGTCCACTAGCGGGAGTGAACAATGAGCAGTTCTTC.

V usage is TRBV19 and J usage is TRBJ1-2, with 8 bases that match TRBD1. Germline-derived CDR1 and CDR2 are LNHDA and SQIVND (reference sequence). The CDR3 runs 13 residues. Trimming cost V 9 bases and J 5 bases; bases outside gene matches: 8. CDR3 in amino acids: CASIGQGYYGYTF. CDR3 sequence (DNA): TGTGCCAGCATAGGACAGGGCTATTATGGCTACACCTTC.

The chain couples TRBV7-2 to TRBJ1-2; the match to TRBD1 covers 9 bases. CDR3 length equals 14 residues. Germline lookup yields CDR1 SGHTA and CDR2 FQGNSA. Losses at the gene ends were 6 bases for V and 3 bases for J; bases not matched to a gene: 5. In DNA, the CDR3 is TGTGCCAGCAGTACAGGGGGCGCCGACTATGGCTACACCTTC. Residues: CASSTGGADYGYTF.

The chain is built from TRBV28 and TRBJ2-5, with D possibly being TRBD1 (6 bases). The tail of the sequence fits TRBJ2-7 better, so the J call may be wrong. The CDR3 is 14 residues long. Per the germline V gene, CDR1 is MDHEN and CDR2 is SYDVKM. The CDR3 region has the DNA TGTGCCAGCAGACTGGGGGCACTACGCTACGAGCAGTACTTC. Translated, it gives CASRLGALRYEQYF.

In the case of this clone: The germline gene is not matched at one end of the junction; a read error may be the cause. Other DNA sequences in this specimen translate into the identical CDR3. The gene calls are TRBV18 and TRBJ2-7, with D possibly matching TRBD1 (9 bases). The CDR3 has 20 amino acids. Germline CDR1 is KGHSH and CDR2 is LQKENI. The CDR3 region has the DNA TGTGCCAGCTCACCACGAACCGGACAGGGGCATAGCGGGACATTCTACGAACAGTACTTC. Translating gives CASSPRTGQGHSGTFYEQYF.

The chain joins TRBV4-3 to TRBJ2-6; D is unclear. The CDR3 consists of 16 residues. V lost 1 base to trimming and J lost 1 base, with 8 bases between them. The germline CDR1 and CDR2 sequences are LGHNA and YSLEER. The CDR3, as DNA: TGCGCCAGCAGCCAAGTTCCGTTATCTGGGGCCAACGTCCTGACTTTC. Translating it yields CASSQVPLSGANVLTF.

V is TRBV2 and J is TRBJ2-5; TRBD1 might be the D (6 bases). The germline V and J ends were trimmed by 3 bases and 2 bases, with 25 bases remaining between them. Germline values: CDR1 SNHLY, CDR2 FYNNEI. This CDR3 spans 19 amino acids. CDR3 loop: CASSDSFQTHPGQQETQYF. CDR3 bases: TGTGCCAGCAGTGACTCTTTCCAAACACACCCGGGACAACAAGAGACCCAGTACTTC.

The V call is TRBV2, the J call TRBJ1-6; D gene uncertain. Deletions cut 6 bases from V and 7 bases from J, with 13 bases between. CDR1 is SNHLY and CDR2 is FYNNEI in the germline V gene. The CDR3 is 14 residues long. CDR3 in amino acids: CASRTPNANSPLHF. For the CDR3, the DNA is TGTGCCAGCAGGACCCCAAATGCCAATTCACCCCTCCACTTT.

CDR3 sequence reads: CSVAGSGELFF. For the CDR3, the DNA is TGCAGCGTTGCGGGGTCCGGGGAGCTGTTTTTT. V gene TRBV29-1 combines with J gene TRBJ2-2; a possible D gene is TRBD2 (5 bases). CDR3 length: 11 residues. V shed 4 bases and J shed 6 bases, with 6 bases lying between them. The germline V gene has CDR1 SQVTM and CDR2 ANQGSEA.